Listed below are T cell receptor beta chains from one sample, sequenced in a study of blood T cell repertoires in COVID-19. Profiled with immunoSEQ multiplex PCR; TCRdb holds only in-frame clones, not every one. The sample gives about 99,000 clones, 79% of which show up once; around a sixth is in the top ten. The sequenced material came from peripheral blood. The receptors stem from an elderly woman with active or convalescent COVID-19. CDR3s include the opening cysteine and the closing phenylalanine or tryptophan. Each record gives: CDR3 length, clone size, D gene, V gene, J gene, CDR3 DNA, CDR3 protein. D genes are given only for firm matches. Clone size is not always given. Where it is, it says once, few, many or a class for expanded clones.

cdr3_length: 16; clone_size: NA; d_call: NA; v_call: TRBV11-2; j_call: TRBJ1-1; cdr3_nt: TGTGCCAGCAGCTCGCATGGTTCGCCTGGCAACACTGAAGCTTTCTTT; cdr3_aa: CASSSHGSPGNTEAFF
cdr3_length: 14; clone_size: NA; d_call: NA; v_call: TRBV7-9; j_call: TRBJ1-4; cdr3_nt: TGTGCCAGCAGCTCGACAGTCCCTAATGAAAAACTGTTTTTT; cdr3_aa: CASSSTVPNEKLFF
cdr3_length: 15; clone_size: NA; d_call: TRBD2; v_call: TRBV7-3; j_call: TRBJ2-3; cdr3_nt: TGTGCCAGCAGCTCATCAGCGGGAGGGACAGATACGCAGTATTTT; cdr3_aa: CASSSSAGGTDTQYF
cdr3_length: 19; clone_size: NA; d_call: TRBD2; v_call: TRBV7-2; j_call: TRBJ2-1; cdr3_nt: TGTGCCAGCAGCTTCGGGCCTAGCGGGAGTTGGGGCTCCTACAATGAGCAGTTCTTC; cdr3_aa: CASSFGPSGSWGSYNEQFF
cdr3_length: 15; clone_size: NA; d_call: NA; v_call: TRBV6-1; j_call: TRBJ1-1; cdr3_nt: TGTGCCAGCAGTGAAGCGCAGGGGTTGAACACTGAAGCTTTCTTT; cdr3_aa: CASSEAQGLNTEAFF
cdr3_length: 12; clone_size: NA; d_call: NA; v_call: TRBV6-5; j_call: TRBJ2-6; cdr3_nt: TGTGCCTCCACTGCTGGGGCCAACGTCCTGACTTTC; cdr3_aa: CASTAGANVLTF
cdr3_length: 14; clone_size: NA; d_call: TRBD2; v_call: TRBV7-9; j_call: TRBJ2-1; cdr3_nt: TGTGCCAGCAGCGGGCTAGCGGGGGACAATGAGCAGTTCTTC; cdr3_aa: CASSGLAGDNEQFF
cdr3_length: 12; clone_size: NA; d_call: NA; v_call: TRBV27; j_call: TRBJ1-2; cdr3_nt: TGTGCCAGCAGTTTATCTGGGGCTGGCTACACCTTC; cdr3_aa: CASSLSGAGYTF
cdr3_length: 15; clone_size: NA; d_call: TRBD1; v_call: TRBV7-3; j_call: TRBJ2-1; cdr3_nt: TGTGCCAGCAGCATACCGGGACAGGATGGGAATGAGCAGTTCTTC; cdr3_aa: CASSIPGQDGNEQFF
cdr3_length: 15; clone_size: once; d_call: TRBD1; v_call: TRBV7-6; j_call: TRBJ1-6; cdr3_nt: TGTGCCAGCAGCTCCGGGACAGTCTATAATTCACCCCTCCACTTT; cdr3_aa: CASSSGTVYNSPLHF
cdr3_length: 17; clone_size: NA; d_call: NA; v_call: TRBV28; j_call: TRBJ2-7; cdr3_nt: TGTGCCAGCAGTTTAGGGGGCCTCCGGTCGAAGAGGTACGAGCAGTACTTC; cdr3_aa: CASSLGGLRSKRYEQYF
cdr3_length: 22; clone_size: NA; d_call: TRBD2; v_call: TRBV18; j_call: TRBJ2-7; cdr3_nt: TGTGCCAGCTCAAGAGCGGCAGGCGCACCGGGACTAGCGGGTCCTGTCTCCTACGAGCAGTACTTC; cdr3_aa: CASSRAAGAPGLAGPVSYEQYF
cdr3_length: 13; clone_size: few; d_call: TRBD1; v_call: TRBV6-1; j_call: TRBJ1-2; cdr3_nt: TGTGCCAGCAGTGAACAGGGGGCCACGGTATCCCCCTTC; cdr3_aa: CASSEQGATVSPF
cdr3_length: 16; clone_size: NA; d_call: TRBD1; v_call: TRBV3-1/TRBV3-2; j_call: TRBJ1-2; cdr3_nt: TGTGCCAGCAGCCAAGCCATGACAGGGGAATCCAGTGGCTACACCTTC; cdr3_aa: CASSQAMTGESSGYTF
cdr3_length: 15; clone_size: NA; d_call: NA; v_call: TRBV5-1; j_call: TRBJ1-6; cdr3_nt: TGTGCCAGCAGCTTGGTACAGTACGATAATTCACCCCTCCACTTT; cdr3_aa: CASSLVQYDNSPLHF
cdr3_length: 15; clone_size: NA; d_call: TRBD2; v_call: TRBV11-2; j_call: TRBJ2-1; cdr3_nt: TGTGCCAGCAGCTTCCAGGGTAGCGGGAGAGGTGAGCAGTTCTTC; cdr3_aa: CASSFQGSGRGEQFF
cdr3_length: 16; clone_size: NA; d_call: NA; v_call: TRBV7-3; j_call: TRBJ2-2; cdr3_nt: TGTGCCAGCAGCTTAGGGCCGAGGGGAGGCACCGGGGAGCTGTTTTTT; cdr3_aa: CASSLGPRGGTGELFF
cdr3_length: 16; clone_size: NA; d_call: NA; v_call: TRBV6-5; j_call: TRBJ2-1; cdr3_nt: TGTGCCAGCAGTTACGAGGGCGGTAGGGGGTACAATGAGCAGTTCTTC; cdr3_aa: CASSYEGGRGYNEQFF
cdr3_length: 13; clone_size: NA; d_call: NA; v_call: TRBV5-1; j_call: TRBJ2-5; cdr3_nt: TGTGCCAGCAGCTTGGGGAGGCGGGAGACCCAGTACTTC; cdr3_aa: CASSLGRRETQYF
cdr3_length: 15; clone_size: NA; d_call: NA; v_call: TRBV30; j_call: TRBJ1-3; cdr3_nt: TGTGCCTGGAGTCTCAGGGGCCTCTCTGGAAACACCATATATTTT; cdr3_aa: CAWSLRGLSGNTIYF
cdr3_length: 14; clone_size: NA; d_call: TRBD1; v_call: TRBV6-5; j_call: TRBJ1-6; cdr3_nt: TGTGCCAGCAGGGAGACAGGGAAGAATTCACCCCTCCACTTT; cdr3_aa: CASRETGKNSPLHF
cdr3_length: 17; clone_size: NA; d_call: TRBD2; v_call: TRBV5-1; j_call: TRBJ2-1; cdr3_nt: TGTGCCAGCAGCTTGGTTGCGAGCGGGAGCTCCTACAATGAGCAGTTCTTC; cdr3_aa: CASSLVASGSSYNEQFF
cdr3_length: 14; clone_size: NA; d_call: TRBD2; v_call: TRBV7-2; j_call: TRBJ2-5; cdr3_nt: TGTGCCAGCAGCTTATCCGGGGGGCAAGAGACCCAGTACTTC; cdr3_aa: CASSLSGGQETQYF
cdr3_length: 13; clone_size: NA; d_call: TRBD1; v_call: TRBV28; j_call: TRBJ1-2; cdr3_nt: TGTGCCAGCAGATCCGGGACAGGGAGCCTGGGAACCTTC; cdr3_aa: CASRSGTGSLGTF
cdr3_length: 13; clone_size: NA; d_call: NA; v_call: TRBV5-8; j_call: TRBJ1-5; cdr3_nt: TGTGCCAGCAGTGGACTTTTGGGTCAGCCCCAGCATTTT; cdr3_aa: CASSGLLGQPQHF
cdr3_length: 16; clone_size: NA; d_call: TRBD2; v_call: TRBV7-6; j_call: TRBJ2-1; cdr3_nt: TGTGCCAGCAGCTGGACTAGCGGGTCGCCTTACAATGAGCAGTTCTTC; cdr3_aa: CASSWTSGSPYNEQFF
cdr3_length: 15; clone_size: NA; d_call: TRBD2; v_call: TRBV5-1; j_call: TRBJ2-1; cdr3_nt: TGTGCCAGCAGTCAACCAGCGGGAGTCGGCAATGAGCAGTTCTTC; cdr3_aa: CASSQPAGVGNEQFF
cdr3_length: 15; clone_size: once; d_call: NA; v_call: TRBV2; j_call: TRBJ2-5; cdr3_nt: TGTGCCAGCAGTAGGACAGCCGATATTTCGAAGACCCAGTACTTC; cdr3_aa: CASSRTADISKTQYF
cdr3_length: 15; clone_size: NA; d_call: TRBD1; v_call: TRBV9; j_call: TRBJ1-1; cdr3_nt: TGTGCCAGCAGCGGACCGGGACAGGGGAACACTGAAGCTTTCTTT; cdr3_aa: CASSGPGQGNTEAFF
cdr3_length: 18; clone_size: NA; d_call: TRBD1; v_call: TRBV19; j_call: TRBJ2-2; cdr3_nt: TGTGCCAGTAGTATAGATCGGTCCGGGACAGCGCACACCGGGGAGCTGTTTTTT; cdr3_aa: CASSIDRSGTAHTGELFF
cdr3_length: 17; clone_size: NA; d_call: TRBD2; v_call: TRBV7-6; j_call: TRBJ2-3; cdr3_nt: TGTGCCAGCAGCTTAGGCACTAGCGGGATTAGCACAGATACGCAGTATTTT; cdr3_aa: CASSLGTSGISTDTQYF
cdr3_length: 16; clone_size: NA; d_call: TRBD2; v_call: TRBV18; j_call: TRBJ2-2; cdr3_nt: TGTGCCAGCTCACCGCGGGAGGGCCTTGGCACCGGGGAGCTGTTTTTT; cdr3_aa: CASSPREGLGTGELFF
cdr3_length: 12; clone_size: few; d_call: TRBD1; v_call: TRBV29-1; j_call: TRBJ2-7; cdr3_nt: TGCAGCGTTGCAAGGGACAGCTACGAGCAGTACTTC; cdr3_aa: CSVARDSYEQYF
cdr3_length: 14; clone_size: NA; d_call: NA; v_call: TRBV6-5; j_call: TRBJ2-3; cdr3_nt: TGTGCCAGCTTCTTTAGCGGTGGGGGAGATACGCAGTATTTT; cdr3_aa: CASFFSGGGDTQYF
cdr3_length: 14; clone_size: NA; d_call: TRBD2; v_call: TRBV29-1; j_call: TRBJ2-1; cdr3_nt: TGCAGCGTTGTAGGACTAGCGGGACTCAATGAGCAGTTCTTC; cdr3_aa: CSVVGLAGLNEQFF
cdr3_length: 11; clone_size: NA; d_call: NA; v_call: TRBV24-1; j_call: TRBJ2-3; cdr3_nt: TGTGCCACCAGTGGGGGCGGTACGCAGTATTTT; cdr3_aa: CATSGGGTQYF
cdr3_length: 15; clone_size: NA; d_call: NA; v_call: TRBV11-2; j_call: TRBJ2-2; cdr3_nt: TGTGCCAGCAGCTTCTCTACAGGATCTACCGGGGAGCTGTTTTTT; cdr3_aa: CASSFSTGSTGELFF
cdr3_length: 15; clone_size: NA; d_call: NA; v_call: TRBV7-9; j_call: TRBJ2-2; cdr3_nt: TGTGCCAGCAGCTTGGGCTTAGTACCCACCGGGGAGCTGTTTTTT; cdr3_aa: CASSLGLVPTGELFF
cdr3_length: 12; clone_size: few; d_call: NA; v_call: TRBV28; j_call: TRBJ2-4; cdr3_nt: TGTGCCAGCAGTTTTAATACCGGCATTCAGTACTTC; cdr3_aa: CASSFNTGIQYF
cdr3_length: 11; clone_size: NA; d_call: NA; v_call: TRBV29-1; j_call: TRBJ2-5; cdr3_nt: TGCAGCGCCCGACGGGGAGGGACCCAGTACTTC; cdr3_aa: CSARRGGTQYF
cdr3_length: 11; clone_size: NA; d_call: NA; v_call: TRBV19; j_call: TRBJ1-5; cdr3_nt: TGTGCCAGTAGTCGGGGGGAGCCCCAGCATTTT; cdr3_aa: CASSRGEPQHF
cdr3_length: 13; clone_size: NA; d_call: NA; v_call: TRBV12-3/TRBV12-4; j_call: TRBJ2-1; cdr3_nt: TGTGCCAGCAGCGCGGGTTTCGCCAATGAGCAGTTCTTC; cdr3_aa: CASSAGFANEQFF